Following are 22 T cell receptor beta chains from one sample sequenced in a study of blood T cell repertoires in COVID-19. Produced via immunoSEQ multiplex PCR; TCRdb's table is partial and in-frame only. The data contain 70,000 to 100,000 clones, about 79% of them singletons. The sequenced sample was peripheral blood. These receptor sequences come from a woman in her 50s with acute or convalescent COVID-19.

J is TRBJ2-5 and V is TRBV28, with 8 positions matching TRBD2. Germline V CDR1 and CDR2: MDHEN, SYDVKM. The J segment lost 4 bases and the V segment lost 2 bases, leaving 3 bases of the junction unmatched. The CDR3 is made up of 14 amino acids. The CDR3 bases are TGTGCCAGCAGTTTAACCGGGACTAGAGAGACCCAGTACTTC. It is translated as CASSLTGTRETQYF.

The CDR3 nucleotides are TGTGCCAGCAGTTTCTTCGGGGACTATGGCTACACCTTC. This sequence encodes CASSFFGDYGYTF. This sequence joins TRBV28 and TRBJ1-2; D gene uncertain. CDR3 length equals 13 residues. Germline V CDR1 and CDR2: MDHEN, SYDVKM. Trimming shortened V by 3 bases and J by 3 bases, and 8 bases separated the two germline ends.

This chain uses TRBV30 with TRBJ1-4; unclear D gene. CDR1 is GTSNPN, CDR2 SVGIG, per germline (reference sequence). Trimming removed 5 bases from V and 8 bases from J, with 9 bases in between. This CDR3 is 11 amino acids long. The CDR3 loop reads CAWERGEKLFF. The CDR3 DNA follows: TGTGCCTGGGAACGCGGGGAAAAACTGTTTTTT.

J is TRBJ1-1 and V is TRBV12-3 or TRBV12-4; perhaps TRBD1 as D (5 bases). The CDR3 consists of 13 residues. V was clipped by 6 bases and J by 2 bases, with 10 bases between them. The CDR3 here is CASSLQENTEAFF. DNA of the CDR3: TGTGCCAGCAGCCTACAGGAAAACACTGAAGCTTTCTTT.

This sequence joins TRBV6-2 or TRBV6-3 and TRBJ1-6, with a tentative D call TRBD1 (6 bases). The CDR3 length is 15 residues. V lost 6 bases to trimming and J lost 9 bases, with 18 bases between them. The germline gives CDR1 MNHEY, CDR2 SVGEGT. The chain's CDR3 is CASSLSTGLVSPLHF. The CDR3 nucleotides are TGTGCCAGCAGCCTTTCCACAGGGCTGGTTTCACCCCTCCACTTT.

The chain links TRBV30 to TRBJ1-6, with 9 bases that match TRBD1. The CDR3 contains 12 residues. Per germline, CDR1 GTSNPN and CDR2 SVGIG (reference sequence). V shed 5 bases and J 10 bases; nucleotides not matched to a gene: 3. CDR3 in amino acids: CAWGQGQSPLHF. The CDR3, as DNA: TGTGCCTGGGGACAGGGGCAGTCACCCCTCCACTTT.

The V and J genes are TRBV27 and TRBJ2-3; 10 bases line up with TRBD2. This CDR3 contains 17 residues. Germline assignment: CDR1 MNHEY and CDR2 SMNVEV (reference sequence). The V and J ends lost 6 bases and 1 base, in that order; junction bases with no gene match: 10. The CDR3 coding sequence is TGTGCCAGCAGCCACGACAGCGGGGGGGCGGGCACAGATACGCAGTATTTT. This translates into CASSHDSGGAGTDTQYF.

This clone was counted between two and nine times. V gene TRBV5-1 combines with J gene TRBJ1-2; 8 bases align to TRBD1. V shed 2 bases, J shed 2 bases, and the junction held 5 bases outside the gene matches. CDR1 is SGHRS and CDR2 is YFSETQ in the germline V gene. The CDR3 length is 15 residues. CDR3 loop: CASSFGAGGNYGYTF. The CDR3 DNA sequence: TGCGCCAGCAGCTTTGGGGCAGGGGGCAACTATGGCTACACCTTC.

V gene TRBV4-2 combines with J gene TRBJ2-7, with a weak D call TRBD2 (5 bases). Per germline, CDR1 LGHNA and CDR2 YNFKEQ. Trimming took off 4 bases at V and 1 base at J, with 17 bases between the two ends. The length of the CDR3 is 16 residues. Here the CDR3 DNA reads TGTGCCAGCAGCCCATCCTCTGGGAGCCCGTCCTACGAGCAGTACTTC. This codes for CASSPSSGSPSYEQYF.

The chain uses TRBV7-2 and TRBJ1-2; TRBD1 might be the D (6 bases). CDR3 size: 17 residues. With 2 bases removed from V and 3 bases from J, the gap between germline ends came to 19 bases. Germline V gene data show CDR1 as SGHTA and CDR2 as FQGNSA. CDR3 protein: CASSLPPRGAGDYGYTF. The CDR3 bases are TGTGCCAGCAGCTTACCCCCCCGGGGGGCCGGAGACTATGGCTACACCTTC.

This clone is a singleton in its sample. The chain's CDR3 is CASSQAGGGIYEQYF. DNA of the CDR3: TGCGCCAGCAGCCAAGCCGGGGGAGGGATCTACGAGCAGTACTTC. The rearrangement joins TRBV4-1 to TRBJ2-7, with 7 bases identical to TRBD2. The germline V gene encodes CDR1 MGHRA and CDR2 YSYEKL. The CDR3 is 15 amino acids. The V segment lost 1 base and the J segment 3 bases; nucleotides outside the gene matches: 6.

This chain uses TRBV3-1 (or the pseudogene TRBV3-2) with TRBJ1-1; a weak D match, TRBD1 (5 bases). The CDR3 is made up of 14 amino acids. The V gene lost 2 bases and the J gene lost 2 bases, with 9 bases spanning the gap. Germline loops: CDR1 LGHDT, CDR2 YNNKEL (reference sequence). CDR3 nucleotides: TGTGCCAGCAGCCAACGAGACAGTAACACTGAAGCTTTCTTT. Its protein product is CASSQRDSNTEAFF.

The V and J genes are TRBV27 and TRBJ2-5; 9 bases are a match to TRBD1. V lost 6 bases and J lost 5; bases outside the gene matches: 4. CDR3 size: 13 residues. Per the germline V gene, CDR1 is MNHEY and CDR2 is SMNVEV (reference sequence). DNA for the CDR3: TGTGCCAGCAGACTCGGACAGGGGGAGACCCAGTACTTC. This translates into CASRLGQGETQYF.

V usage is TRBV5-1 and J usage is TRBJ2-6; 8 bases match TRBD1. With V trimmed by 5 bases and J by 0 bases, 1 base remained unmatched. CDR1 and CDR2 (germline): SGHRS, YFSETQ. CDR3 length equals 15 residues. The CDR3 bases are TGCGCCAGCAGTACAGGGGGCTCTGGGGCCAACGTCCTGACTTTC. It is translated as CASSTGGSGANVLTF.

V and J are TRBV5-5 and TRBJ1-5; 8 nucleotides align to TRBD1. J was trimmed by 6 bases and V by 2 bases; bases with no gene match: 7. CDR1 and CDR2 (germline): SGHKS, YYEKEE (reference sequence). CDR3 length: 15 residues. The CDR3 is CASSLYQGAIQPQHF. Written as DNA, the CDR3 is TGTGCCAGCAGCTTATATCAGGGGGCGATTCAGCCCCAGCATTTT.

The rearrangement links TRBV2 to TRBJ2-1, with unresolved D. V lost 3 bases, J lost 9 bases, and 12 bases lay in between. CDR1 is SNHLY and CDR2 is FYNNEI in the germline V gene. This CDR3 has 13 amino acids. The CDR3 spells CASSDGGFSEQFF. In nucleotides, the CDR3 is TGTGCCAGCAGTGATGGCGGTTTTAGTGAGCAGTTCTTC.

This chain links TRBV28 with TRBJ1-5; the match to TRBD1 covers 7 bases. This CDR3 spans 13 amino acids. The germline V gene encodes CDR1 MDHEN and CDR2 SYDVKM. Trimming took 7 bases from V and 6 from J; bases not matched to a gene: 6. The CDR3 here is CASTDDRVQPQHF. CDR3 DNA: TGTGCCAGCACCGACGACAGGGTTCAGCCCCAGCATTTT.

This CDR3 is CASKRDILNEKLFF. The CDR3 bases are TGTGCCAGCAAGAGGGACATACTTAATGAAAAACTGTTTTTT. The chain recombines TRBV2 with TRBJ1-4, with a possible D match to TRBD1 (6 bases). V lost 7 bases and J 4 bases, leaving 13 bases between the germline ends. From germline, CDR1 is SNHLY and CDR2 FYNNEI. CDR3 length: 14 amino acids. Full variable domain (outside the CDR3, taken from reference TRBV2 and TRBJ1-4): EPEVTQTPSHQVTQMGQEVILRCVPISNHLYFYWYRQILGQKVEFLVSFYNNEISEKSEIFDDQFSVERPDGSNFTLKIRSTKLEDSAMYFCASKRDILNEKLFFGSGTQLSVL.

Concerning this clone itself: One base away lies a much larger clone, so this may be a sequencing read error. DNA for the CDR3: TGTGCCAGCAGGGAGGGGAGCTCCTATAATTCACCCCTCCACTTT. Translated: CASREGSSYNSPLHF. The V gene is TRBV7-8, the J gene TRBJ1-6; a possible D gene is TRBD1 (5 bases). The germline CDR1 and CDR2 sequences are SGHVS and FQNEAQ. Trimming took off 6 bases at V and 0 bases at J, with 9 bases between the two ends. CDR3 size: 15 residues.

This clone was seen repeatedly, ten times or more. The chain is built from TRBV6-6 and TRBJ2-7; a possible D gene is TRBD1 (6 bases). The germline CDR1 and CDR2 sequences are MNHNY and SVGAGI (reference sequence). The CDR3 is 15 residues long. Trimming pared 5 bases from V and 3 bases from J, leaving 17 bases between. The CDR3 sequence: CASSPAGTTLYEQYF. The CDR3 DNA is TGTGCCAGCAGTCCCGCCGGGACAACACTCTACGAGCAGTACTTC.

This clone was observed a handful of times. The V call is TRBV28, the J call TRBJ1-5; 7 positions match TRBD1. With V trimmed by 6 bases and J by 3 bases, 14 bases remained unmatched. CDR3 size: 17 residues. The germline gives CDR1 MDHEN, CDR2 SYDVKM. The DNA for the CDR3 is TGTGCCAGCAGCTCCAGACGTACGACAGGGAACAATCAGCCCCAGCATTTT. Translated: CASSSRRTTGNNQPQHF. Filled out from reference TRBV28 and TRBJ1-5, the complete variable domain reads DVKVTQSSRYLVKRTGEKVFLECVQDMDHENMFWYRQDPGLGLRLIYFSYDVKMKEKGDIPEGYSVSREKKERFSLILESASTNQTSMYLCASSSRRTTGNNQPQHFGDGTRLSIL.

This clone has only a few counts. Other DNA sequences of this sample code for an identical CDR3. The genes are TRBV27 and TRBJ2-1; a possible D gene is TRBD2 (6 bases). The CDR3 covers 14 residues. The V gene's germline CDR1 is MNHEY and CDR2 SMNVEV (reference sequence). V was cut by 2 bases and J by 3 bases, with 8 bases left in between. CDR3 sequence (DNA): TGTGCCAGCAGTTTAACGGGAGTCTACAATGAGCAGTTCTTC. It yields the protein CASSLTGVYNEQFF.